Reported below is one TCR beta chain. Its matching antigen is unknown. This sample is part of a study of CD8+ T cells in alopecia areata. Background on the study: Scoring of treated patients' severity used the percentage of affected scalp area. Overall study results and limits: Tofacitinib yielded significantly lower scalp clonality and fewer expanded CD8+ clones among the top 100.

The J segment lost 3 bases and the V segment lost 10 bases, leaving 7 bases of the junction unmatched. The length of the CDR3 is 13 residues. The germline CDR1 and CDR2 sequences are MNHEY and SVGAGI. Extracted RNA was reverse transcribed, and the resulting cDNA served as sequencing template. This table comes from immunoSEQ multiplex PCR, and its TCRdb copy is limited to in-frame clones, with some not included. The sample lists approximately 210,000 clones, more than 60% occurring once. Treatment in this sample: oral pan-JAK inhibitor, 5-10 mg twice daily. The chain uses TRBV6-5 and TRBJ1-1; 8 nucleotides align to TRBD1. This sequence was found in a human donor with alopecia areata. The specimen was CD4+ T cells sorted from blood, collected around week 46, from a patient treated with tofacitinib. CDR3 residues: CATRQGQHTEAFF. The CDR3 region has the DNA TGTGCCACCCGACAGGGGCAACACACTGAAGCTTTCTTT.